A single sample is the source of the 6 T cell receptor beta chains below, sequenced in a study of tumor-infiltrating lymphocytes in primary liver carcinoma. Total RNA amounting to around 450 ng was the source from which TCR beta cDNA was made with a constant-region primer. Each TCR beta library was derived from three nested multiplex PCR rounds that employed slightly modified ARM-PCR. Forward primers for TRBV1-TRBV30 and a C-beta reverse primer served the first two PCR rounds, at 10 cycles each. One entry per CDR3 protein results from TCRdb running MiXCR on the multiplex PCR reads. The sample holds about 320,000 distinct CDR3 sequences, approximately 65% seen once. Blood RNA originated from unsorted whole blood, with germline DNA additionally extracted. Sample: peripheral blood. The receptor set was obtained from a middle-aged man with primary liver carcinoma and hepatitis B virus infection.

A remark on this clonotype: A much more abundant neighbour one base away suggests this may be a read error. This chain joins TRBV5-1 and TRBJ1-4, with D perhaps matching TRBD1 (5 bases). This CDR3 is 17 amino acids long. The germline V gene has CDR1 SGHRS and CDR2 YFSETQ. CDR3 nucleotides: TGCACCAGCAGCTCAGCTCGTCCGGGACCGCCTTCCCCTAAACTGTTTTTT. It specifies CTSSSARPGPPSPKLFF.

This clonotype was seen only a few times. The chain joins TRBV6-2 or TRBV6-3 to TRBJ2-1, with 13 bases lining up with TRBD2. V was clipped by 5 bases and J by 5 bases; unmatched bases: 9. The CDR3 is made up of 17 amino acids. Germline V lookup: CDR1 MNHEY, CDR2 SVGEGT. This CDR3 is CASSLAGTSGKDNEQFF. DNA of the CDR3: TGTGCCAGCAGTCTCGCGGGGACTAGCGGGAAGGACAATGAGCAGTTCTTC.

Comment on this clonotype: The conserved final phenylalanine or tryptophan is absent from the CDR3, which likely points to a read error. The limits of the CDR3 on the DNA are not certain, so only TCRdb's listed CDR3 is given. The V gene is TRBV5-1, the J gene TRBJ2-1; TRBD2 reflects the table's D call only, with no check against the DNA. Germline CDR1 is SGHRS and CDR2 is YFSETQ. The CDR3 contains 15 residues when both ends are counted. CDR3 sequence: CASSSGLAGANEHFI.

This clonotype has just one count. This could be a read error, since a much larger clone is one nucleotide away. This chain links TRBV29-1 with TRBJ1-5; D is ambiguous. The CDR3 extends over 13 amino acids. Germline CDR1 and CDR2: SQVTM and ANQGSEA. As DNA, the CDR3 is TGCAGCGCCCGGGAAAATAGCAGTCAGCCCCAGCATTTT. Translating it yields CSARENSSQPQHF.

Worth noting for this clonotype: Its ends do not fully match the called genes, so a read error is possible. The genes are TRBV12-3 or TRBV12-4 and TRBJ2-3; maybe TRBD2 (6 bases). The CDR3 totals 13 residues. The CDR3 sequence is CTSSPALGGTQYF. The CDR3 DNA reads TGTACCAGCAGCCCAGCGTTGGGGGGTACGCAGTATTTT.

This clonotype came up many times. V is TRBV6-2 or TRBV6-3 and J is TRBJ1-1; TRBD1 agrees at 7 bases. Germline values: CDR1 MNHEY, CDR2 SVGEGT. CDR3 length: 15 amino acids. The V gene end was trimmed by 7 bases and the J gene end by 3 bases; junction bases not matched to a gene: 11. The CDR3 is CASKMTGRGDTEAFF. CDR3 DNA sequence: TGTGCCAGCAAGATGACAGGGAGGGGCGACACTGAAGCTTTCTTT.